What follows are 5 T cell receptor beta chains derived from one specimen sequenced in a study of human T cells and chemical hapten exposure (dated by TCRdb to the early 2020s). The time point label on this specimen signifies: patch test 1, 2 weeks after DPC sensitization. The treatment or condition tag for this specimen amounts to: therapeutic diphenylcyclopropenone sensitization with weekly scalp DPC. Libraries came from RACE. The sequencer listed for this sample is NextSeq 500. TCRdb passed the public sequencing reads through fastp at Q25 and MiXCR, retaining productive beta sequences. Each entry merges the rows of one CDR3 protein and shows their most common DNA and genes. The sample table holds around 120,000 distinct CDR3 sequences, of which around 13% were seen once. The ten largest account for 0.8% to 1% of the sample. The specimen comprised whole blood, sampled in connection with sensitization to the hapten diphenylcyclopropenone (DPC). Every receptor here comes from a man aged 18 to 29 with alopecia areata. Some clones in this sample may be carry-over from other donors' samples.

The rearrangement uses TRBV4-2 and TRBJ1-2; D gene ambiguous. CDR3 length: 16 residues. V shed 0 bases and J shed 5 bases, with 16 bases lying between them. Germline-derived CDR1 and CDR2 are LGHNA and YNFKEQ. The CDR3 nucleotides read TGTGCCAGCAGCCAAGACAACGTCCAGCGAGTATATGGCTACACCTTC. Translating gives CASSQDNVQRVYGYTF.

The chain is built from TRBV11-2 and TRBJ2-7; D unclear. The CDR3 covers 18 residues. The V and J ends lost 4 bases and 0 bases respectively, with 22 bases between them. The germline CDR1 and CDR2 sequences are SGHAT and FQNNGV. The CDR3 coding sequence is TGTGCCAGCAGCTCCCTCAGCCGGGCGTCAGATAGCTCCTACGAGCAGTACTTC. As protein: CASSSLSRASDSSYEQYF.

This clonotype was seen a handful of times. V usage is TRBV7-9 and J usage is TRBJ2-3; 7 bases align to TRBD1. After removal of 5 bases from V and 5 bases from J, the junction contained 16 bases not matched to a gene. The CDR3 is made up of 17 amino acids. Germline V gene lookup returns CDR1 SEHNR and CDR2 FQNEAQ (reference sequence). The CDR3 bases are TGTGCCAGCAGCCCAGAAAAACAGGGGATTGTCGGAGATACGCAGTATTTT. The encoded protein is CASSPEKQGIVGDTQYF.

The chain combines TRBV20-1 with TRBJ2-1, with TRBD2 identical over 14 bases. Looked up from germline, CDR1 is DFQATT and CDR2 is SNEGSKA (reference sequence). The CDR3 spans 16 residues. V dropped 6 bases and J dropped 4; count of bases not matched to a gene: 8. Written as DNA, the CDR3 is TGCAGTGCCTCCGGGACTAGCGGGGGCCAATACAATGAGCAGTTCTTC. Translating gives CSASGTSGGQYNEQFF.

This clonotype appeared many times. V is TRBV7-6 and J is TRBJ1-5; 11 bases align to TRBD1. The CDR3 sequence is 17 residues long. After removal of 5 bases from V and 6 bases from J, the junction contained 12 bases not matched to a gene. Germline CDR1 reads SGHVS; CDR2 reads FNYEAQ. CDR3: CASSQTEFGTGGQPQHF. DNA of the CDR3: TGTGCCAGCAGCCAAACGGAGTTTGGGACAGGGGGTCAGCCCCAGCATTTT.